The next 8 T cell receptor beta chains were all read from a single sample in a study of T cell responses to AZD1222 COVID-19 vaccine. Produced via immunoSEQ multiplex PCR; TCRdb's table is partial and in-frame only. The table has just under 80,000 clones, roughly 90% seen once. This specimen consisted of peripheral blood, obtained 28 days after the second AZD1222 dose. Receptor source: an adult who received the AZD1222 COVID-19 vaccine.

Of note for this clone: This CDR3 fails to terminate in the conserved phenylalanine or tryptophan, so it likely reflects a read error. The DNA is left out, because the CDR3 cannot be placed on it with certainty; the CDR3 is given as TCRdb lists it. The V and J genes are TRBV12-3 or TRBV12-4 and TRBJ1-2; TRBD1, the table's D call, was not compared with the DNA. Counting both end residues, the CDR3 totals 11 amino acids. CDR3 amino acids: CASSPLGTGRI.

The chain is built from TRBV6-5 and TRBJ1-1; 11 bases match TRBD1. Unmatched junction bases numbered 4, after V lost 5 bases and J lost 5 bases. There are 14 residues in the CDR3. The germline gives CDR1 MNHEY, CDR2 SVGAGI. CDR3 amino acids: CASSRGTGGTEAFF. The CDR3 DNA reads as TGTGCCAGCAGTCGCGGGACAGGGGGAACTGAAGCTTTCTTT.

The chain links TRBV10-2 to TRBJ1-4; D ambiguous. Trimming took off 4 bases at V and 10 bases at J, with 16 bases between the two ends. From germline, CDR1 is WSHSY and CDR2 SAAADI. CDR3 size: 14 residues. Here the CDR3 reads CASSVRSAERKLFF. CDR3 coding DNA: TGCGCCAGCAGTGTGAGGTCGGCCGAAAGAAAACTGTTTTTT.

The chain has TRBV28 and TRBJ1-1, with a possible D match to TRBD1 (6 bases). In germline, CDR1 is MDHEN, CDR2 SYDVKM. The CDR3 totals 15 residues. Trimming cost V 5 bases and J 0 bases, with 13 bases left between them. CDR3 sequence reads: CASSPRTDLNTEAFF. In DNA form, the CDR3 reads TGTGCCAGCAGTCCGAGGACAGATTTGAACACTGAAGCTTTCTTT.

This clone has just one count. The V call is TRBV7-8, the J call TRBJ1-2; 7 bases are shared with TRBD1. The CDR3 loop spans 16 amino acids. Germline V gene data show CDR1 as SGHVS and CDR2 as FQNEAQ. The V and J ends lost 6 bases and 8 bases, in that order; junction bases with no gene match: 18. The CDR3 spells CASSSTTGTRPYGYTF. CDR3 DNA sequence: TGTGCCAGCAGTTCTACGACAGGGACCCGTCCTTACGGCTACACCTTC.

The gene calls are TRBV6-6 and TRBJ2-3; D not certain. The V gene lost 7 bases and the J gene lost 1 base, with 6 bases spanning the gap. The CDR3 consists of 12 residues. Germline assignment: CDR1 MNHNY and CDR2 SVGAGI (reference sequence). CDR3 protein: CASIGGTDTQYF. The CDR3 nucleotides read TGTGCCAGCATAGGAGGCACAGATACGCAGTATTTT.

This clone was seen once. The rearrangement joins TRBV28 to TRBJ1-3; TRBD1 might be the D (6 bases). CDR3 length: 15 amino acids. The V gene's germline CDR1 is MDHEN and CDR2 SYDVKM. V was trimmed by 8 bases and J by 0 bases, leaving 14 bases between them. CDR3 sequence (DNA): TGTGCCAGCCGGAAACAGGGAGGCTCTGGAAACACCATATATTTT. As protein: CASRKQGGSGNTIYF. The variable domain in full, completed from reference TRBV28 and TRBJ1-3, reads DVKVTQSSRYLVKRTGEKVFLECVQDMDHENMFWYRQDPGLGLRLIYFSYDVKMKEKGDIPEGYSVSREKKERFSLILESASTNQTSMYLCASRKQGGSGNTIYFGEGSWLTVV.

This clone was picked up one time. The chain uses TRBV27 and TRBJ1-1; D is unresolved. The CDR3 contains 15 residues. Per germline, CDR1 MNHEY and CDR2 SMNVEV (reference sequence). The V end was cut by 3 bases, the J end by 1 base, with 12 bases between. The CDR3 DNA sequence: TGTGCCAGCAGTTTCCTCCGTCAGTCGAACACTGAAGCTTTCTTT. Translating gives CASSFLRQSNTEAFF.